The clone carrying this T cell receptor beta chain was detected a few times. Its antigen is unknown. Every isolated RNA sample was fully reverse transcribed, so sequencing captured expressed TCRB transcripts. Using immunoSEQ multiplex PCR, the repertoire was profiled, and TCRdb retains in-frame clones only, with some absent. The table records 300,000 to 450,000 clones, approximately 12% of them present only once. This CDR3 spans 13 amino acids. V shed 6 bases and J shed 8 bases, with 17 bases lying between them. Per the germline V gene, CDR1 is SQVTM and CDR2 is ANQGSEA. Each donor gave one heparinised blood draw averaging around 120 mL. This entry is derived from a study of beta chain features in type 1 diabetes. Findings and limits, study-wide: In every one of the four CD4+ subsets, TCRB CDR3s were moderately but significantly shorter in Type 1 diabetes patients. Cells that show high TCR expression could be over-represented by cDNA sequencing.

The chain uses TRBV29-1 and TRBJ2-1, with D possibly TRBD2 on 6 matching bases. This clonotype originated in a woman aged 18-35 years with type 1 diabetes. Sequencing used naive CD4+ T cells from blood. The CDR3, as DNA: TGCAGCGTCAGTTTAGGTTGGAGGGATGAGCAGTTCTTC. It yields the protein CSVSLGWRDEQFF.